This T cell receptor (beta chain) appears in the sequencing data of a study of blood T cells in healthy people across ages. The second PCR ran roughly 6 to 11 cycles with a sample-barcoded 5' primer and J-beta primers. TCRdb itself ran the 5' RACE reads through MiXCR, one entry per CDR3 protein. The repertoire holds hundreds of thousands of distinct CDR3 sequences, with around 25% as singletons. The same specimen was also included in a second study, on T cells of mothers and their children.

The origin of this receptor is a boy younger than 18 in good health. The sequencing input was blood.

The CDR3 loop is CASSVGLDFSGNTIYF. Written as DNA, the CDR3 is TGTGCCAGCAGCGTAGGGTTGGATTTCTCTGGAAACACCATATATTTT. The V and J genes are TRBV9 and TRBJ1-3; no firm D call. This CDR3 has 16 residues. Deletions cut 0 bases from V and 0 bases from J, with 10 bases between. Germline CDR1 reads SGDLS; CDR2 reads YYNGEE.